One TCR beta chain is described in this entry. Its antigen remains unidentified. This CDR3 region has 14 residues. CDR1 LNHDA and CDR2 SQIVND come from the germline V gene (reference sequence). J was trimmed by 3 bases and V by 5 bases; bases with no gene match: 5. Use of 60 Vbeta and 13 Jbeta primers characterized the PCR. Here immunoSEQ multiplex PCR was the method, and the copy in TCRdb shows in-frame clones only, minus some. Its table lists approximately 190,000 clones. The sample comes from a study of cytomegalovirus exposure and HLA in healthy donors. Study results and caveats: Near-uniform donor sequencing depth was presumed by presence/absence analyses.

Input material: PBMCs. The clonotype was recovered from a man younger than 40 in good health and CMV-seronegative. The V gene is TRBV19, the J gene TRBJ1-1; TRBD1 matches at 8 bases. CDR3 amino acids: CASSQGQDYTEAFF. The CDR3 DNA follows: TGTGCCAGTAGTCAGGGACAGGACTACACTGAAGCTTTCTTT. Filled out from reference TRBV19 and TRBJ1-1, the complete variable domain reads DGGITQSPKYLFRKEGQNVTLSCEQNLNHDAMYWYRQDPGQGLRLIYYSQIVNDFQKGDIAEGYSVSREKKESFPLTVTSAQKNPTAFYLCASSQGQDYTEAFFGQGTRLTVV.